The 28 T cell receptor beta chains presented below share a single source sample, sequenced in a study of cytomegalovirus exposure and HLA in healthy donors. PCR primers comprised 60 Vbeta and 13 Jbeta primers. Method: immunoSEQ multiplex PCR; TCRdb's copy keeps in-frame clones and lacks some. Its table lists 60,000 to 75,000 clones. Source material: PBMCs. Receptor source: a female donor in good health and CMV-seropositive.

The chain joins TRBV18 to TRBJ1-1, with D unclear. Trimming left V 2 bases short and J 1 base short, with 5 bases between. Per germline, CDR1 KGHSH and CDR2 LQKENI. The CDR3 sequence is 13 residues long. The CDR3 sequence is CASSPSGNTEAFF. Here the CDR3 DNA reads TGTGCCAGCTCACCATCAGGGAACACTGAAGCTTTCTTT.

V gene TRBV5-1 combines with J gene TRBJ2-3; 8 positions match TRBD1. Per the germline V gene, CDR1 is SGHRS and CDR2 is YFSETQ. The CDR3 has 16 residues. V shed 0 bases and J 4 bases; nucleotides not matched to a gene: 7. The CDR3 reads CASSLAGQGKADTQYF. The DNA for the CDR3 is TGCGCCAGCAGCTTGGCCGGACAGGGTAAAGCAGATACGCAGTATTTT.

The CDR3 DNA reads TGTGCCAGTCAACAGCAGCCCCAGCATTTT. Protein: CASQQQPQHF. This chain links TRBV19 with TRBJ1-5, with D unresolved. Germline V gene data show CDR1 as LNHDA and CDR2 as SQIVND (reference sequence). V was shortened by 8 bases and J by 7 bases, with 6 bases between the two germline ends. CDR3 length equals 10 residues.

The chain has TRBV6-6 and TRBJ2-7; tentatively, D is TRBD1 (6 bases). Trimming cost V 7 bases and J 2 bases, with 18 bases left between them. The CDR3 length is 15 residues. CDR1 is MNHNY, CDR2 SVGAGI, per germline (reference sequence). The CDR3 DNA sequence: TGTGCCAGCAACCCCCGACAGGCCCTTACCTACGAGCAGTACTTC. Translated: CASNPRQALTYEQYF.

CDR3 sequence reads: CASNVETGPYEQYF. The DNA for the CDR3 is TGCGCCAGCAACGTTGAGACAGGTCCCTACGAGCAGTACTTC. This chain joins TRBV5-1 and TRBJ2-7; possible D gene TRBD1, 6 bases. Trimming took 6 bases from V and 2 from J, leaving 15 bases between them. The V gene's germline CDR1 is SGHRS and CDR2 YFSETQ. The CDR3 loop spans 14 amino acids.

The chain links TRBV1 to TRBJ2-7; TRBD2, the D gene given by the table, was not confirmed from the DNA. TRBV1 counts as a pseudogene. The CDR3 extends over 18 amino acids. CDR3 region: CTSSQGGPGLAGAYEQYF. Here the CDR3 DNA reads TGCACCAGCAGCCAAGGCGGTCCGGGACTAGCGGGTGCCTACGAGCAGTACTTC.

The chain links TRBV11-1 to TRBJ2-1, with no clear D. Between the trimmed V and J ends, which lost 2 bases and 8 bases, there was a span of 19 bases. CDR3 length: 16 residues. Germline assignment: CDR1 SGHAT and CDR2 FQDESV (reference sequence). The CDR3 spells CASSLYVAKPNDEQFF. As DNA, the CDR3 is TGTGCCAGCAGCTTATATGTGGCAAAACCAAACGATGAGCAGTTCTTC. Variable domain in full (rest from reference TRBV11-1 and TRBJ2-1): EAEVAQSPRYKITEKSQAVAFWCDPISGHATLYWYRQILGQGPELLVQFQDESVVDDSQLPKDRFSAERLKGVDSTLKIQPAELGDSAMYLCASSLYVAKPNDEQFFGPGTRLTVL.

This chain uses TRBV4-3 with TRBJ2-3; TRBD2 matches 10 bases. The CDR3 contains 15 residues. Losses at the gene ends were 3 bases for V and 4 bases for J; bases not matched to a gene: 4. CDR1 is LGHNA and CDR2 is YSLEER in the germline V gene. The CDR3 DNA reads as TGCGCCAGCAGCCAGCAGCGGGGGGGGGCAGATACGCAGTATTTT. Its protein is CASSQQRGGADTQYF.

The chain uses TRBV4-3 and TRBJ2-7, with D possibly matching TRBD2 (5 bases). Trimming took off 1 base at V and 2 bases at J, with 9 bases between the two ends. This CDR3 comprises 14 residues. The germline V gene encodes CDR1 LGHNA and CDR2 YSLEER. DNA for the CDR3: TGCGCCAGCAGCCAAGGTGGAGGTACCTACGAGCAGTACTTC. Its translation: CASSQGGGTYEQYF.

The rearrangement links TRBV18 to TRBJ1-4; 8 bases are shared with TRBD1. With 5 bases clipped from V and 4 bases from J, the junction kept 15 bases outside the gene matches. CDR3 length: 18 amino acids. From germline, CDR1 is KGHSH and CDR2 LQKENI. The CDR3: CASSTTRSGGAFNEKLFF. Written as DNA, the CDR3 is TGTGCCAGCTCAACCACGAGGTCAGGGGGCGCCTTTAATGAAAAACTGTTTTTT.

The chain has TRBV2 and TRBJ2-1; 7 bases are a match to TRBD2. Germline V gene data show CDR1 as SNHLY and CDR2 as FYNNEI. J gave up 4 bases and V 6 bases, and 0 bases lay outside the gene matches. The CDR3 contains 12 residues. The CDR3 DNA sequence: TGTGCCAGCAGGGGACTATACAATGAGCAGTTCTTC. Protein product: CASRGLYNEQFF.

The CDR3 DNA is TGTGCCAGCAGCATACCTCGGGGTCGTTTGGTGAACACTGAAGCTTTCTTT. It encodes CASSIPRGRLVNTEAFF. This rearrangement joins TRBV28 to TRBJ1-1; D ambiguous. The germline gives CDR1 MDHEN, CDR2 SYDVKM. The V end lost 6 bases, the J end lost 0 bases, and 20 bases lay between the germline ends. The CDR3 has 17 residues.

The chain employs TRBV19 and TRBJ2-7; 10 bases map to TRBD1. The CDR3 runs 15 residues. J was trimmed by 4 bases and V by 8 bases; bases with no gene match: 11. The germline gives CDR1 LNHDA, CDR2 SQIVND (reference sequence). CDR3 bases: TGTGCCAGTGGGGACAGGGGCTCCCGGGGTTACGAGCAGTACTTC. Protein: CASGDRGSRGYEQYF.

J is TRBJ1-4 and V is TRBV5-6; D perhaps matches TRBD1 (6 bases). The germline CDR1 and CDR2 sequences are SGHDT and YYEEEE. CDR3 length equals 18 residues. V gave up 0 bases and J gave up 6 bases, with 21 bases separating them. CDR3 in amino acids: CASSLGVPTAGADEKLFF. The DNA of the CDR3 is TGTGCCAGCAGCTTGGGGGTCCCCACAGCGGGGGCAGATGAAAAACTGTTTTTT.

CDR3 sequence (DNA): TGTGCCAGCAGTTTATCGAAAACAGGGCGGCCCGCCTACGAGCAGTACTTC. The encoded protein is CASSLSKTGRPAYEQYF. The V call is TRBV27, the J call TRBJ2-7; possible D gene TRBD1, 6 bases. The ends were cut back, 0 bases at V and 2 bases at J, with 17 bases in the middle. The CDR3 consists of 17 residues. CDR1 and CDR2 (germline): MNHEY, SMNVEV (reference sequence).

The CDR3 nucleotides are TGTGCCAGCAGCTTAGCTACAGGGTACACTGAAGCTTTCTTT. It translates to CASSLATGYTEAFF. The rearrangement uses TRBV11-3 and TRBJ1-1, with D tentatively TRBD1 (6 bases). Germline values: CDR1 SGHNT, CDR2 YENEEA. The CDR3 sequence is 14 residues long. The V and J ends lost 1 base and 3 bases respectively, with 9 bases between them.

This chain uses TRBV19 with TRBJ2-2; TRBD1 aligns across 12 bases. V gave up 7 bases and J gave up 4 bases; unmatched junction bases: 7. This CDR3 has 16 residues. The germline V gene has CDR1 LNHDA and CDR2 SQIVND (reference sequence). The CDR3 nucleotides read TGTGCCAGTATGGGACAGGGGGCCGGTCGCACCGGGGAGCTGTTTTTT. As protein: CASMGQGAGRTGELFF.

The rearrangement links TRBV11-2 to TRBJ1-1; a weak D match, TRBD1 (6 bases). Trimming removed 5 bases at V and 1 base at J, with 14 bases between. The CDR3 extends over 15 amino acids. Looked up from germline, CDR1 is SGHAT and CDR2 is FQNNGV. The CDR3 sequence: CASSPRQVQNTEAFF. In nucleotides, the CDR3 is TGTGCCAGCAGCCCCCGACAGGTACAGAACACTGAAGCTTTCTTT.

This rearrangement joins TRBV6-5 to TRBJ1-1; 7 bases are shared with TRBD1. The V gene's germline CDR1 is MNHEY and CDR2 SVGAGI. The trim removed 7 bases at V and 3 bases at J, leaving 8 bases unmatched. CDR3 length: 14 residues. The CDR3, as DNA: TGTGCCAGCAACCCACAGGGGACCGACACTGAAGCTTTCTTT. It translates to CASNPQGTDTEAFF.

The CDR3 is CASSQTGGAGGYTF. In DNA, the CDR3 is TGTGCCAGCAGCCAAACAGGGGGCGCGGGTGGCTACACCTTC. The genes are TRBV5-6 and TRBJ1-2, with 9 nucleotides matching TRBD1. J lost 7 bases, V lost 4 bases, and 8 bases had no gene match. Germline values: CDR1 SGHDT, CDR2 YYEEEE. The CDR3 contains 14 residues.

The V call is TRBV4-3, the J call TRBJ2-2, with D perhaps matching TRBD2 (5 bases). The CDR3 contains 17 residues. V lost 1 base, J lost 0 bases, and 12 bases lay in between. In germline, CDR1 is LGHNA, CDR2 YSLEER. The CDR3, as DNA: TGCGCCAGCAGCCAAGTCCCTAGCAGAGCGAACACCGGGGAGCTGTTTTTT. This codes for CASSQVPSRANTGELFF.

For this clone: A read error may produce the germline difference seen at one junction end. Other DNA variants within this sample encode the same CDR3. CDR3 in amino acids: CASSQGTSGAYEQYF. The DNA for the CDR3 is TGCGCTAGCAGCCAGGGGACTAGCGGGGCCTACGAGCAGTACTTC. The V gene is TRBV4-1, the J gene TRBJ2-7; the match to TRBD2 covers 13 bases. CDR3 size: 15 residues. Germline CDR1 MGHRA, CDR2 YSYEKL.

The chain combines TRBV6-6 with TRBJ1-5; possible D gene TRBD1, 5 bases. The CDR3 runs 16 residues. With 1 base removed from V and 0 bases from J, the gap between germline ends came to 10 bases. CDR1 is MNHNY and CDR2 is SVGAGI in the germline V gene (reference sequence). The CDR3 DNA is TGTGCCAGCAGTTACTGGGGGGGGAGTAGCAATCAGCCCCAGCATTTT. It yields the protein CASSYWGGSSNQPQHF.

The V gene is TRBV4-3, the J gene TRBJ2-2; 7 bases line up with TRBD1. V trimming: 3 bases; J trimming: 2 bases; junction bases outside the gene matches: 9. From germline, CDR1 is LGHNA and CDR2 YSLEER. This CDR3 has 17 amino acids. Here the CDR3 DNA reads TGCGCCAGCAGCCAGCCCCTTGGGGACAGCAACACCGGGGAGCTGTTTTTT. Protein: CASSQPLGDSNTGELFF.

V gene TRBV7-3 combines with J gene TRBJ2-2; 7 bases agree with TRBD1. Trimming took 5 bases from V and 8 from J; bases not matched to a gene: 5. This CDR3 contains 13 residues. Looked up from germline, CDR1 is SGHTA and CDR2 is FQGTGA. DNA for the CDR3: TGTGCCAGCAGCCCCACAGGGGCTGGGGAGCTGTTTTTT. Its translation: CASSPTGAGELFF. Complete variable domain (other parts from reference TRBV7-3 and TRBJ2-2): GAGVSQTPSNKVTEKGKYVELRCDPISGHTALYWYRQSLGQGPEFLIYFQGTGAADDSGLPNDRFFAVRPEGSVSTLKIQRTERGDSAVYLCASSPTGAGELFFGEGSRLTVL.

This chain connects TRBV12-5 to TRBJ2-7; no clear D gene. Germline CDR1 LGHNT, CDR2 FRNRAP. Trimming shortened V by 4 bases and J by 1 base, and 11 bases separated the two germline ends. This CDR3 comprises 14 residues. In DNA, the CDR3 is TGTGCTAGTGGTTCATGGCCCCAATCCTACGAGCAGTACTTC. It codes for CASGSWPQSYEQYF.

The chain couples TRBV6-5 to TRBJ1-5; 7 nucleotides line up with TRBD1. The CDR3 consists of 14 residues. With V trimmed by 6 bases and J by 7 bases, 9 bases remained unmatched. Germline V CDR1 and CDR2: MNHEY, SVGAGI. The CDR3 DNA reads as TGTGCCAGCAGATTCAGGGGGATGGGACAGCCCCAGCATTTT. Amino acid sequence: CASRFRGMGQPQHF.

The chain recombines TRBV6-5 with TRBJ1-4, with TRBD1 matching over 11 bases. V lost 6 bases and J lost 7; bases outside the gene matches: 7. Germline assignment: CDR1 MNHEY and CDR2 SVGAGI. The CDR3 has 15 residues. The CDR3 reads CASSPWTGGLEKLFF. DNA of the CDR3: TGTGCCAGCAGCCCCTGGACAGGGGGCCTTGAAAAACTGTTTTTT.